Below, one T cell receptor beta chain is given with its context. Its antigen remains unknown. Germline-derived CDR1 and CDR2 are MDHEN and SYDVKM. Trimming stripped 5 bases from V and 8 bases from J, with 24 bases between. CDR3 length equals 17 residues. Produced via immunoSEQ multiplex PCR; TCRdb's table is partial and in-frame only. This sample carries 14,000 or so clones, roughly 80% of them seen once, and the ten largest clones take approximately 12%. The sample originates from a study of immune cell composition in non-small cell lung cancer. Whole-study findings and limits: No significant correlation existed between pack-years smoked and tumour clonality.

The material sequenced was lung tumor tissue. This sequence joins TRBV28 and TRBJ1-4; D not resolved. The TCR sequence derives from a human donor with non-small cell lung cancer. CDR3 sequence (DNA): TGTGCCAGCAGTCCCTCGGCGGGTGGGATTAGACAAGAAAAACTGTTTTTT. This translates into CASSPSAGGIRQEKLFF.